This T cell receptor (beta chain) came from a study of shared clonotypes between healthy human individuals. Points from the study as a whole: Naive subsets generally had larger estimated richness than memory subsets.

In the original workflow: Filtering differed for immunoSEQ, which gave only junction sequences without quality scores. Only in-frame clones appear in the TCRdb table, and some are missing; sequencing was by immunoSEQ multiplex PCR. The V and J calls and clone size were taken over from that table, and D and trimming were inferred from the DNA. The sample includes millions of clones, about 95% of them seen just once. CD8 cells regarded as naive lacked CD45RO, were positively chosen for CCR7, and omitted terminally differentiated effector memory CD45RA+ cells. Unmatched junction bases numbered 8, after V lost 0 bases and J lost 6 bases. The CDR3 loop spans 16 amino acids. Germline V lookup: CDR1 SGHRS, CDR2 YFSETQ. A note on this clone: The antigen is undetermined.

This sequence originates from a man between 18 and 29 years old in good health. Source material: naive CD8+ T cells sorted from blood. The V and J genes are TRBV5-1 and TRBJ1-4; 7 bases line up with TRBD1. CDR3 in DNA: TGCGCCAGCAGCTTGGCCCCGACAGGGCCGGATGAAAAACTGTTTTTT. It specifies CASSLAPTGPDEKLFF.